This T cell receptor beta chain was obtained from a study of cytomegalovirus exposure and HLA in healthy donors. The study, taken as a whole, reports: In a later analysis, at a false discovery rate of 0.05, 17,000 or so TCR beta sequences were associated with HLA alleles. Later work found that TCR association rates differed between HLA loci; DRB1 had the most and HLA-C the fewest. In a later analysis, donors in an Asian-associated ancestry cluster reportedly had fewer N-insertions in productive TCRs than the cohort mean. Analyses of presence and absence presupposed an approximately uniform sequencing depth across donors.

Regarding this clone: Its specificity is unknown.

Both 60 Vbeta primers and 13 Jbeta primers went into the PCR. Sequencing was performed with immunoSEQ multiplex PCR; in TCRdb, only in-frame clones are kept and a portion is missing. The table has over 65,000 clones, approximately 78% seen once. V was shortened by 2 bases and J by 8 bases, with 13 bases between the two germline ends. The CDR3 covers 14 residues. Looked up from germline, CDR1 is WSHSY and CDR2 is SAAADI. This TCR was recovered from a human donor in good health. The genes are TRBV10-2 and TRBJ2-1; D is perhaps TRBD2 (6 bases). What was sequenced was PBMCs. The CDR3 DNA sequence: TGCGCCAGCAGTGAGACCTCGGAGGGCGATGAGCAGTTCTTC. Translating gives CASSETSEGDEQFF.